This T cell receptor beta chain was documented in a study of Ad26.COV2.S vaccination and SARS-CoV-2 variants. Whole-study results and caveats: It was vaccine recipients, not placebo recipients, who had the higher spike-specific TCR breadth.

Treatment meaning: roughly 20 received Ad26.COV2.S at low or high dose, single or two shots; roughly 5 received placebo; per-sample allocation not given. The samples date from day 63 after the first vaccine or placebo injection. Sequencing was performed with immunoSEQ multiplex PCR; in TCRdb, only in-frame clones are kept and a portion is missing. The table shows about 440,000 clones, with less than 95% occurring only once. Concerning this clone itself: Its antigen is not identified.

With V trimmed by 2 bases and J by 7 bases, 9 bases remained unmatched. Looked up from germline, CDR1 is GTSNPN and CDR2 is SVGIG (reference sequence). The CDR3 is made up of 14 amino acids. The source was peripheral blood, collected in a trial of Ad26.COV2.S vaccine versus placebo. V is TRBV30 and J is TRBJ2-5, with 8 nucleotides matching TRBD2. The receptor's source is a person aged 18-60 years who received the Ad26.COV2.S COVID-19 vaccine or a placebo. CDR3 sequence (DNA): TGTGCCTGGAGTATCGGGGGGGCACCCGGGACCCAGTACTTC. Translated, it gives CAWSIGGAPGTQYF.